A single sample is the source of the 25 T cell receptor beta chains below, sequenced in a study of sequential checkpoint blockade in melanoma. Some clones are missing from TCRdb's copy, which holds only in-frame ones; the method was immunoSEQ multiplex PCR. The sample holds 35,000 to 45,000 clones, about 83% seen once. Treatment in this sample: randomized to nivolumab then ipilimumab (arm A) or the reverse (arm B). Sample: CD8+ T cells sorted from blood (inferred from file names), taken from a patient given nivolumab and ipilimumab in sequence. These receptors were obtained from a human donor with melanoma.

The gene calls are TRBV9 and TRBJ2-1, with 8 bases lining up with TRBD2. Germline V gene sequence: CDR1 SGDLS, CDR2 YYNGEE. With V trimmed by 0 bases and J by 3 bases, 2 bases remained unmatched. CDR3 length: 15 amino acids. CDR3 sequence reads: CASSVDGTSYNEQFF. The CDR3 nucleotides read TGTGCCAGCAGCGTAGATGGGACTAGCTACAATGAGCAGTTCTTC.

Here the CDR3 DNA reads TGTGCCAGCAGCAAGGACAGGGTGGGTTCACCCCTCCACTTT. Translated: CASSKDRVGSPLHF. The chain couples TRBV7-6 to TRBJ1-6, with 8 bases fitting TRBD1. The germline CDR1 and CDR2 sequences are SGHVS and FNYEAQ. V gave up 5 bases and J gave up 9 bases; unmatched junction bases: 6. The length of the CDR3 is 14 residues.

CDR3 protein: CASSEYRGYGYTF. The CDR3 bases are TGTGCCAGCAGTGAATACAGGGGCTATGGCTACACCTTC. The chain employs TRBV6-1 and TRBJ1-2, with TRBD1 identical over 7 bases. The trim removed 2 bases at V and 4 bases at J, leaving 1 base unmatched. Germline V gene data show CDR1 as MNHNS and CDR2 as SASEGT. The CDR3 is 13 amino acids.

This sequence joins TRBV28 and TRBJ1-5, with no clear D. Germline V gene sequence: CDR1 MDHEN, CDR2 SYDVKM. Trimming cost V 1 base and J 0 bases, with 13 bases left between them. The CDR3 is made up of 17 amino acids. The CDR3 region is CASSLSGRGDSNQPQHF. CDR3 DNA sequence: TGTGCCAGCAGTTTATCGGGTCGGGGAGATAGCAATCAGCCCCAGCATTTT.

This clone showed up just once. In nucleotides, the CDR3 is TGTGCCAGCCACAGTTATTCTCGGGACACCTACGAGCAGTACTTC. Protein sequence: CASHSYSRDTYEQYF. V and J are TRBV6-9 and TRBJ2-7, with a possible D match to TRBD1 (6 bases). V was clipped by 8 bases and J by 2 bases, with 19 bases between them. This CDR3 has 15 amino acids. The germline V gene encodes CDR1 MNHGY and CDR2 SVAAGI.

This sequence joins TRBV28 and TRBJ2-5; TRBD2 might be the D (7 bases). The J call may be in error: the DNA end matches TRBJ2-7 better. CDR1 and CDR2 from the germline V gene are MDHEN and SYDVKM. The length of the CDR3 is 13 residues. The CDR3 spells CASARGGSYEQYF. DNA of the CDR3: TGTGCCAGCGCGAGGGGGGGGTCCTACGAGCAGTACTTC.

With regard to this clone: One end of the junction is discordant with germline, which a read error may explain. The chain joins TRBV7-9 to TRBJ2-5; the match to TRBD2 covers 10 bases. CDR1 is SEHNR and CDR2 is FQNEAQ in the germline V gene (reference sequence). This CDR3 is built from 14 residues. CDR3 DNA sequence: TGTGCCAGCAGCCTAGCGGGAGCGGTGGAGACCCAGTACTTC. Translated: CASSLAGAVETQYF.

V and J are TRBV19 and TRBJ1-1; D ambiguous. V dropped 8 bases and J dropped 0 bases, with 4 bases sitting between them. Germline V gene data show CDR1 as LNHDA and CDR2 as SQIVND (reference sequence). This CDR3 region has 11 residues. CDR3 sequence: CASHLNTEAFF. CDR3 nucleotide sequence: TGTGCCAGTCATCTGAACACTGAAGCTTTCTTT.

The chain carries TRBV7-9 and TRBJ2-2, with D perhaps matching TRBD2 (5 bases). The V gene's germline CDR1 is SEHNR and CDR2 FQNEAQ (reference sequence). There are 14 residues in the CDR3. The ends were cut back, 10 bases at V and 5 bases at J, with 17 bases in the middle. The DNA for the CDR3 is TGTGCCACCCCCCGGGGTGGTGAGACCGGGGAGCTGTTTTTT. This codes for CATPRGGETGELFF.

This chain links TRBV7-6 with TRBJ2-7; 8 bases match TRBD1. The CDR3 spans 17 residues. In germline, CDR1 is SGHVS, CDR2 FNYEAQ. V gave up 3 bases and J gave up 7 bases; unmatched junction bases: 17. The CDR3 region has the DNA TGTGCCAGCAGCTTCCACGATTCCTTTCAGGGGGCGGGGGAGCAGTACTTC. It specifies CASSFHDSFQGAGEQYF.

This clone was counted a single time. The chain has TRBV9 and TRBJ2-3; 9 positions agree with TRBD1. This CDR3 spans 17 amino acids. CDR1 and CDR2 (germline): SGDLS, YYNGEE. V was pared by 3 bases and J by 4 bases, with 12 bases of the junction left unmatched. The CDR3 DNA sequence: TGTGCCAGCAGCGGAGGCCTGCATACAGGGGGCGCAGATACGCAGTATTTT. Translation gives CASSGGLHTGGADTQYF.

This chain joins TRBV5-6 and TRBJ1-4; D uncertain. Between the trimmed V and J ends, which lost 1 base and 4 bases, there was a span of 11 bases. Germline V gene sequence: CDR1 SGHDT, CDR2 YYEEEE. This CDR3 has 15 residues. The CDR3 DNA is TGTGCCAGCAGCTTGTTCGAACAGCTTAATGAAAAACTGTTTTTT. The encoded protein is CASSLFEQLNEKLFF.

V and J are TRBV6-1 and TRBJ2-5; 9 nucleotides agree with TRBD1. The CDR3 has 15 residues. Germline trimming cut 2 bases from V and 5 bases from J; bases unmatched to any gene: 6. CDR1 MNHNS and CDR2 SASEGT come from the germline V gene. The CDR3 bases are TGTGCCAGCAGTGAAATGGACAGGGGTGAGGAGACCCAGTACTTC. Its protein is CASSEMDRGEETQYF.

CDR3 in amino acids: CASSSRLDGGFYEQYF. Here the CDR3 DNA reads TGTGCCAGCAGCTCCCGGCTGGACGGGGGGTTCTACGAGCAGTACTTC. The V and J genes are TRBV13 and TRBJ2-7; 7 bases fit TRBD2. The V gene's germline CDR1 is PRHDT and CDR2 FYEKMQ (reference sequence). Trimming at V came to 4 bases and at J to 3 bases, leaving 12 bases not matched to a gene. The CDR3 loop spans 16 amino acids.

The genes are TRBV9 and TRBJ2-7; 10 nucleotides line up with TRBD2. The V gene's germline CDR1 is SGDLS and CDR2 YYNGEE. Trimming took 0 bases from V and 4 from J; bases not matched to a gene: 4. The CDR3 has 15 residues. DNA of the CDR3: TGTGCCAGCAGCGTAGACCCTAGCGGGAGTTACGAGCAGTACTTC. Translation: CASSVDPSGSYEQYF.

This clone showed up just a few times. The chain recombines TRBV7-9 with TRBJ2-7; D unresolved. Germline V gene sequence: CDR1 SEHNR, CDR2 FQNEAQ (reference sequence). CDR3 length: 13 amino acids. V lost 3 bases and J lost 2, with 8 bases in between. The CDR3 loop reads CASSFQETYEQYF. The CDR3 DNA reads TGTGCCAGCAGCTTCCAGGAAACCTACGAGCAGTACTTC. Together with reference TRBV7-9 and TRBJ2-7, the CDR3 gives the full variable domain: DTGVSQNPRHKITKRGQNVTFRCDPISEHNRLYWYRQTLGQGPEFLTYFQNEAQLEKSRLLSDRFSAERPKGSFSTLEIQRTEQGDSAMYLCASSFQETYEQYFGPGTRLTVT.

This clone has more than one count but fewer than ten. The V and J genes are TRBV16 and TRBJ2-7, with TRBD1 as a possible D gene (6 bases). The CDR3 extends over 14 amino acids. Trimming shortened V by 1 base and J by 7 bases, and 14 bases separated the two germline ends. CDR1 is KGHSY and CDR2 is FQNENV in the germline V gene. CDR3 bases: TGTGCCAGCAGCCAATACCAGGGGACGCGGGAGCAGTACTTC. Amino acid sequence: CASSQYQGTREQYF.

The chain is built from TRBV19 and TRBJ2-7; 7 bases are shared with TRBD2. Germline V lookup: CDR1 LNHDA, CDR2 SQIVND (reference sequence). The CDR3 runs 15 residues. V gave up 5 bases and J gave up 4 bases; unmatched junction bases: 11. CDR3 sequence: CASSLSGEGRYEQYF. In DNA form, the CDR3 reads TGTGCCAGTAGTCTTTCCGGGGAGGGCCGGTACGAGCAGTACTTC.

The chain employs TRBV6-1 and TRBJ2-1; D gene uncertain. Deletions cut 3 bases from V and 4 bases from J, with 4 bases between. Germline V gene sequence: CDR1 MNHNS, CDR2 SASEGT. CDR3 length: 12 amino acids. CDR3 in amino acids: CASSETYNEQFF. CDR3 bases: TGTGCCAGCAGTGAGACTTACAATGAGCAGTTCTTC.

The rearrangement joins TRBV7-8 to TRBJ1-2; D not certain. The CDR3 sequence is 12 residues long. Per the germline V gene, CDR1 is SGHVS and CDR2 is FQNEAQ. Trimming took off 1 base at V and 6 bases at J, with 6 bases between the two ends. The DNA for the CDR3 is TGTGCCAGCAGCTTAGGTCAAAATGGCTACACCTTC. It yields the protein CASSLGQNGYTF.

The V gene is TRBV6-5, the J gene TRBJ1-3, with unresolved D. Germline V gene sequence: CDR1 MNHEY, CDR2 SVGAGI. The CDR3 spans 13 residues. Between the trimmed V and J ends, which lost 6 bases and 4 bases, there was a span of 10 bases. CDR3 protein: CASSQDSGNTIYF. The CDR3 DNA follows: TGTGCCAGCAGCCAGGACTCCGGAAACACCATATATTTT.

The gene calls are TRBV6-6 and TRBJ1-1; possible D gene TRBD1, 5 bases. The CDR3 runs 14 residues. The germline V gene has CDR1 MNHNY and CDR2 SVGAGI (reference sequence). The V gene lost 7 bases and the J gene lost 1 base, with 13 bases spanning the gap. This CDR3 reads CASIRRGENTEAFF. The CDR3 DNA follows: TGTGCCAGCATAAGGCGGGGCGAGAACACTGAAGCTTTCTTT.

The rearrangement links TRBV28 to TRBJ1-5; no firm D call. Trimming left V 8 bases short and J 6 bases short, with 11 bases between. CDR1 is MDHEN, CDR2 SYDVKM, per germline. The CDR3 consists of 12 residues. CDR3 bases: TGTGCCAGCTGCCAATACGGTCAGCCCCAGCATTTT. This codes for CASCQYGQPQHF.

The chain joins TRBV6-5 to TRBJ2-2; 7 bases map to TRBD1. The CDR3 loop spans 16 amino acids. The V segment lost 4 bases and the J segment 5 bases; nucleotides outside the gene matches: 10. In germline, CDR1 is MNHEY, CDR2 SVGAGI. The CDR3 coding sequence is TGTGCCAGCAGTTCAACCATGAGGGGGCGAACCGGGGAGCTGTTTTTT. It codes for CASSSTMRGRTGELFF.

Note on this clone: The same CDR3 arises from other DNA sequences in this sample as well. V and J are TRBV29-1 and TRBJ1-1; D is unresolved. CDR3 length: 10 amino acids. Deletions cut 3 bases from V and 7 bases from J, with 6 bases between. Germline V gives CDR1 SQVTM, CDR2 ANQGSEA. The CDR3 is CSVERVEAFF. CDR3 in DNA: TGCAGCGTTGAGAGGGTTGAAGCTTTCTTT.